The 6 T cell receptor beta chains listed next were all sequenced from one sample in a study of tumor-infiltrating lymphocytes in oesophageal squamous cell carcinoma. TCRdb re-analysed the PCR reads in MiXCR, keeping a single row per CDR3 protein. The data hold about 13,000 distinct CDR3 sequences, with around 56% observed a single time. The sequenced sample was blood. The receptors originated from a female donor with esophageal squamous cell carcinoma.

DNA of the CDR3: TGTGCCAGCAGCTTATCTCGGGACTACAATGAGCAGTTCTTC. The encoded protein is CASSLSRDYNEQFF. The chain carries TRBV7-3 and TRBJ2-4; maybe TRBD2 (5 bases). The better agreement between TRBJ2-1 and the DNA end casts doubt on the J call. This CDR3 region has 14 residues. The germline V gene encodes CDR1 SGHTA and CDR2 FQGTGA.

This clonotype came up once. The chain links TRBV11-3 to TRBJ2-4; D gene unclear. Matching the DNA end better, TRBJ2-1 makes the J call doubtful. Looked up from germline, CDR1 is SGHNT and CDR2 is YENEEA. The length of the CDR3 is 14 residues. CDR3 protein: CASSLDSFYNEQFF. DNA of the CDR3: TGTGCCAGCAGCTTAGACAGTTTTTACAATGAGCAGTTCTTC.

This clonotype was detected many times. The CDR3 sequence is CASSQRTGAAEQYF. In DNA, the CDR3 is TGTGCCAGCAGCCAGAGAACAGGGGCTGCCGAGCAGTACTTC. V and J are TRBV28 and TRBJ2-7; 7 bases fit TRBD1. CDR1 is MDHEN, CDR2 SYDVKM, per germline. V was pared by 6 bases and J by 6 bases, with 11 bases of the junction left unmatched. This CDR3 contains 14 residues. Full variable domain (remainder filled in from reference TRBV28 and TRBJ2-7): DVKVTQSSRYLVKRTGEKVFLECVQDMDHENMFWYRQDPGLGLRLIYFSYDVKMKEKGDIPEGYSVSREKKERFSLILESASTNQTSMYLCASSQRTGAAEQYFGPGTRLTVT.

This clonotype is deemed medium-sized (0.01 to 0.1%). The junction departs from germline at one end; a sequencing error may be responsible. The DNA for the CDR3 is TGTGCCAGCAGCTTAGTCGGGCGGGACGGAAGGGGCTCACCCCTCCACTTC. Protein sequence: CASSLVGRDGRGSPLHF. The V and J genes are TRBV7-2 and TRBJ2-7; tentatively, D is TRBD2 (6 bases). The CDR3 has 17 residues. Germline V gene data show CDR1 as SGHTA and CDR2 as FQGNSA.

This clonotype was seen repeatedly, ten times or more. This rearrangement joins TRBV28 to TRBJ2-2; 7 bases align to TRBD2. Trimming took 5 bases from V and 4 from J; bases not matched to a gene: 7. The CDR3 totals 15 residues. CDR1 is MDHEN and CDR2 is SYDVKM in the germline V gene. The CDR3: CASSPWGRATGELFF. Written as DNA, the CDR3 is TGTGCCAGCAGTCCGTGGGGGAGGGCCACCGGGGAGCTGTTTTTT.

This clonotype was recorded a few times. The chain uses TRBV6-1 and TRBJ2-7; D is tentatively TRBD1 or TRBD2 (5 bases each). Trimming shortened V by 4 bases and J by 2 bases, and 12 bases separated the two germline ends. The CDR3 covers 14 residues. CDR1 MNHNS and CDR2 SASEGT come from the germline V gene. This chain's CDR3 is CASSGGPQTYEQYF. In nucleotides, the CDR3 is TGTGCCAGCAGTGGGGGACCGCAGACCTACGAGCAGTACTTC.